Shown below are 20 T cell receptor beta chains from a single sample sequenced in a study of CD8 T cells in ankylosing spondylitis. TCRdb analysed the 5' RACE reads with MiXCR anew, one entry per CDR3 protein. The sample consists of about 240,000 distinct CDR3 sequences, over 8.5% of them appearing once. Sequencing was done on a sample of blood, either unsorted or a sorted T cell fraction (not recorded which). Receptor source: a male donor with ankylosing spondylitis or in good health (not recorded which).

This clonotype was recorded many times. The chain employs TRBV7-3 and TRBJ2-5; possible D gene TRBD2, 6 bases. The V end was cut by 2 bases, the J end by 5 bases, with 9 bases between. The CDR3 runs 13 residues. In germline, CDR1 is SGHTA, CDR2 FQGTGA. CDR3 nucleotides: TGTGCCAGCAGCTTAGGGGACTTTGAGACCCAGTACTTC. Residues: CASSLGDFETQYF.

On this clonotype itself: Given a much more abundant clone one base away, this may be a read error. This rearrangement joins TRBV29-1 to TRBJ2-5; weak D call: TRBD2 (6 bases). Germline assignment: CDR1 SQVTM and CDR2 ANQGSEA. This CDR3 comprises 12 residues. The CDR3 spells CNAGLPQETQYF. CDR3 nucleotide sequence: TGCAACGCAGGACTACCCCAAGAGACCCAGTACTTC.

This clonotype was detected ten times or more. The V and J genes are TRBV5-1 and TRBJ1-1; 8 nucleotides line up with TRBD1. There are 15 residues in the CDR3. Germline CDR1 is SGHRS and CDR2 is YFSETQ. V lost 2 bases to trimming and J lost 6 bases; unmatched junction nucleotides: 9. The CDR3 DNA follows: TGCGCCAGCAGCTTTACGACAGGGGAGTTCGCTGAAGCTTTCTTT. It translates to CASSFTTGEFAEAFF. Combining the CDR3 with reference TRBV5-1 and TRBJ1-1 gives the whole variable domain KAGVTQTPRYLIKTRGQQVTLSCSPISGHRSVSWYQQTPGQGLQFLFEYFSETQRNKGNFPGRFSGRQFSNSRSEMNVSTLELGDSALYLCASSFTTGEFAEAFFGQGTRLTVV.

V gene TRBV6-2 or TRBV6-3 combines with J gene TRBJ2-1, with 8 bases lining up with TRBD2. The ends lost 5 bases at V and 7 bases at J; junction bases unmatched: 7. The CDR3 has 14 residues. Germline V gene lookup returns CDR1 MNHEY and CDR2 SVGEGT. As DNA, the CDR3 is TGTGCCAGCAGTCGAGCGGGAGCGTTGAATGAGCAGTTCTTC. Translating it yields CASSRAGALNEQFF.

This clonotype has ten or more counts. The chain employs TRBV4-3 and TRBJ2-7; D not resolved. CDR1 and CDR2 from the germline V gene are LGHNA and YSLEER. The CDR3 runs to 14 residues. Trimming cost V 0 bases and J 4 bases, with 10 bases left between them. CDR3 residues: CASSQDKARYEQYF. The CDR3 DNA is TGCGCCAGCAGCCAAGATAAGGCGAGATACGAGCAGTACTTC.

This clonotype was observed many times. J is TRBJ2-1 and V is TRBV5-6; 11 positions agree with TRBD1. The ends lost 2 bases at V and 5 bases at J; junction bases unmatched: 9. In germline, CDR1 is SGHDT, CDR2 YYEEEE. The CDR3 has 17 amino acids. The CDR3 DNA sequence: TGTGCCAGCAGCTTCGAATGGACAGGGGGCGGTCACAATGAGCAGTTCTTC. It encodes CASSFEWTGGGHNEQFF.

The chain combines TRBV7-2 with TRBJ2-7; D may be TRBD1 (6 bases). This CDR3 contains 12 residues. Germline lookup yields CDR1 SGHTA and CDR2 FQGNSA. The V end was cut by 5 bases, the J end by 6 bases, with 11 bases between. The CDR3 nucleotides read TGTGCCAGCAGCATAAACAGGGTCGAGCAGTACTTC. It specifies CASSINRVEQYF.

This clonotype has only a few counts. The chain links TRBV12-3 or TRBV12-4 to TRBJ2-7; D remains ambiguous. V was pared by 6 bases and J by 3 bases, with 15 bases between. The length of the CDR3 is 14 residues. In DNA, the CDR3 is TGTGCCAGCAGCCCGCGGTCAGCCTACTACGAGCAGTACTTC. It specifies CASSPRSAYYEQYF.

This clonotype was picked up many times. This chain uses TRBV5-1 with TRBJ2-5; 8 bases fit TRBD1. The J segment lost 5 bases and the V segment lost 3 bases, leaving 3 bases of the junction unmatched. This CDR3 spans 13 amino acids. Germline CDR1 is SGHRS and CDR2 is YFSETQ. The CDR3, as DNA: TGCGCCAGCAGCTCGACAGGGGATGAGACCCAGTACTTC. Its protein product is CASSSTGDETQYF.

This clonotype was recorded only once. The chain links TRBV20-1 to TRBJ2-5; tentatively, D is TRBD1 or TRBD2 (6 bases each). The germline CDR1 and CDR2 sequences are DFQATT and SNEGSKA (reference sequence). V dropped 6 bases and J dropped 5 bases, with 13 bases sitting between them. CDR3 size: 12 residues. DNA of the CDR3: TGCAGTGCGGCGACAGGAGGGGAGACCCAGTACTTC. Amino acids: CSAATGGETQYF.

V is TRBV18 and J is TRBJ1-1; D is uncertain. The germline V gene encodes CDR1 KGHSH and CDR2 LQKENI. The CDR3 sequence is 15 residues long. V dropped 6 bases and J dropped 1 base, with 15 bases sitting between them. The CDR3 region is CASSLHPGRNTEAFF. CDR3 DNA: TGTGCCAGCTCCCTCCACCCGGGCAGGAACACTGAAGCTTTCTTT.

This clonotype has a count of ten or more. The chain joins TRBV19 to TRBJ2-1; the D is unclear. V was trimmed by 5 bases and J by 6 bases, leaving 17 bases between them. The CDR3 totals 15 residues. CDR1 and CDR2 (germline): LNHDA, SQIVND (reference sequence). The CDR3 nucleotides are TGTGCCAGTAGTCTGACTCTCTTTTCGGGCAATGAGCAGTTCTTC. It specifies CASSLTLFSGNEQFF. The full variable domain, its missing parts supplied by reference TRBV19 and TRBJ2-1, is DGGITQSPKYLFRKEGQNVTLSCEQNLNHDAMYWYRQDPGQGLRLIYYSQIVNDFQKGDIAEGYSVSREKKESFPLTVTSAQKNPTAFYLCASSLTLFSGNEQFFGPGTRLTVL.

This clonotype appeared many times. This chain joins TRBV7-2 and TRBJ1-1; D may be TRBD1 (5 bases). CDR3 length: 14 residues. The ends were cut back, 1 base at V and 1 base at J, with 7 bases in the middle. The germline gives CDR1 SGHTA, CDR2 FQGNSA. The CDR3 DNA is TGTGCCAGCAGCTTAGGGACAAAGAACACTGAAGCTTTCTTT. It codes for CASSLGTKNTEAFF.

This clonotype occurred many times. The CDR3 nucleotides are TGTGCCACCCGGACGGATGCCTACGAGCAGTACTTC. Amino acid sequence: CATRTDAYEQYF. The V gene is TRBV10-3, the J gene TRBJ2-7; D is uncertain. CDR1 ENHRY and CDR2 SYGVKD come from the germline V gene. V was trimmed by 10 bases and J by 2 bases, leaving 12 bases between them. This CDR3 region has 12 residues.

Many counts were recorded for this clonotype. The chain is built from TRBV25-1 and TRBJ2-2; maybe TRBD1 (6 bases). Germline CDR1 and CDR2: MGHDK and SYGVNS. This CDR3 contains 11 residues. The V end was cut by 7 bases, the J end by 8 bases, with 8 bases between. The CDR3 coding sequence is TGTGCCAGCACCCAGGGGGGGGAGCTGTTTTTT. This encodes CASTQGGELFF.

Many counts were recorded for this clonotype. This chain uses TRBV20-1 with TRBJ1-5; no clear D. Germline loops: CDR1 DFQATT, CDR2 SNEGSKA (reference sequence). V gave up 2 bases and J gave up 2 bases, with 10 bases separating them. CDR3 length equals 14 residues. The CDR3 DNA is TGCAGTGCTAGAACCAAAGAGGGCAATCAGCCCCAGCATTTT. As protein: CSARTKEGNQPQHF.

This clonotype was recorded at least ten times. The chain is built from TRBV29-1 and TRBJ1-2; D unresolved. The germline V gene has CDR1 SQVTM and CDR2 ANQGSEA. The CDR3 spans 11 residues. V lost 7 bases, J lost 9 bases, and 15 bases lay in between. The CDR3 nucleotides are TGCAGCGCCGCCGGGCCGACGAGCTACACCTTC. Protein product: CSAAGPTSYTF.

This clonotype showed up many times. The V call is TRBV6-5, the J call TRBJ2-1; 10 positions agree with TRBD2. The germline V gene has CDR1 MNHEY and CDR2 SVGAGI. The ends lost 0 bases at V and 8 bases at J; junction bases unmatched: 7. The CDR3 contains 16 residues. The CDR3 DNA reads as TGTGCCAGCAGTTACTCGGGGACTAGCGCGAGTTATGAGCAGTTCTTC. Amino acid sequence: CASSYSGTSASYEQFF.

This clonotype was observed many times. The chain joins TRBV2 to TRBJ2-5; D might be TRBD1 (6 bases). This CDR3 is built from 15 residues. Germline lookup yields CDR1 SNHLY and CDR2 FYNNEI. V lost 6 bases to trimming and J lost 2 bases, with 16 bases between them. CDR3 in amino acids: CASSLTIGQQETQYF. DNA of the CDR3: TGTGCCAGCAGCCTAACTATTGGACAGCAAGAGACCCAGTACTTC. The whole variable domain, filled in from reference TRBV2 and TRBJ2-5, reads EPEVTQTPSHQVTQMGQEVILRCVPISNHLYFYWYRQILGQKVEFLVSFYNNEISEKSEIFDDQFSVERPDGSNFTLKIRSTKLEDSAMYFCASSLTIGQQETQYFGPGTRLLVL.

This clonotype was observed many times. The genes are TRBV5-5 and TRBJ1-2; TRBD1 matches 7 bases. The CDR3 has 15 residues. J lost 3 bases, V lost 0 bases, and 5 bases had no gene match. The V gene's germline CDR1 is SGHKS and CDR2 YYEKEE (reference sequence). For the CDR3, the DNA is TGTGCCAGCAGCTTGGGCACGACAGGGCACTATGGCTACACCTTC. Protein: CASSLGTTGHYGYTF.